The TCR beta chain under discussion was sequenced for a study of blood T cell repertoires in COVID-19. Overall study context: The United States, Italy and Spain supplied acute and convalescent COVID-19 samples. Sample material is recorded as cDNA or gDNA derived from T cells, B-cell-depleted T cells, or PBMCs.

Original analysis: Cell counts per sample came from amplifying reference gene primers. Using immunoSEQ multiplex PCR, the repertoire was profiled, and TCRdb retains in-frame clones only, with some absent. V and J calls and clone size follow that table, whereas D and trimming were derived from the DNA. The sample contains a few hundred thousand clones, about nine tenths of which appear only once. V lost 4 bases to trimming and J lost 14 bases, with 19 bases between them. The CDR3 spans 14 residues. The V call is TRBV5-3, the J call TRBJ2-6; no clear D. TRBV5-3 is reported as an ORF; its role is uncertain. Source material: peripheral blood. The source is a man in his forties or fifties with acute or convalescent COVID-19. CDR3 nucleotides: TGTGCCAGAAGCCCGGAGCTGGCAGAAAGTATCCTGACTTTC. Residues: CARSPELAESILTF.